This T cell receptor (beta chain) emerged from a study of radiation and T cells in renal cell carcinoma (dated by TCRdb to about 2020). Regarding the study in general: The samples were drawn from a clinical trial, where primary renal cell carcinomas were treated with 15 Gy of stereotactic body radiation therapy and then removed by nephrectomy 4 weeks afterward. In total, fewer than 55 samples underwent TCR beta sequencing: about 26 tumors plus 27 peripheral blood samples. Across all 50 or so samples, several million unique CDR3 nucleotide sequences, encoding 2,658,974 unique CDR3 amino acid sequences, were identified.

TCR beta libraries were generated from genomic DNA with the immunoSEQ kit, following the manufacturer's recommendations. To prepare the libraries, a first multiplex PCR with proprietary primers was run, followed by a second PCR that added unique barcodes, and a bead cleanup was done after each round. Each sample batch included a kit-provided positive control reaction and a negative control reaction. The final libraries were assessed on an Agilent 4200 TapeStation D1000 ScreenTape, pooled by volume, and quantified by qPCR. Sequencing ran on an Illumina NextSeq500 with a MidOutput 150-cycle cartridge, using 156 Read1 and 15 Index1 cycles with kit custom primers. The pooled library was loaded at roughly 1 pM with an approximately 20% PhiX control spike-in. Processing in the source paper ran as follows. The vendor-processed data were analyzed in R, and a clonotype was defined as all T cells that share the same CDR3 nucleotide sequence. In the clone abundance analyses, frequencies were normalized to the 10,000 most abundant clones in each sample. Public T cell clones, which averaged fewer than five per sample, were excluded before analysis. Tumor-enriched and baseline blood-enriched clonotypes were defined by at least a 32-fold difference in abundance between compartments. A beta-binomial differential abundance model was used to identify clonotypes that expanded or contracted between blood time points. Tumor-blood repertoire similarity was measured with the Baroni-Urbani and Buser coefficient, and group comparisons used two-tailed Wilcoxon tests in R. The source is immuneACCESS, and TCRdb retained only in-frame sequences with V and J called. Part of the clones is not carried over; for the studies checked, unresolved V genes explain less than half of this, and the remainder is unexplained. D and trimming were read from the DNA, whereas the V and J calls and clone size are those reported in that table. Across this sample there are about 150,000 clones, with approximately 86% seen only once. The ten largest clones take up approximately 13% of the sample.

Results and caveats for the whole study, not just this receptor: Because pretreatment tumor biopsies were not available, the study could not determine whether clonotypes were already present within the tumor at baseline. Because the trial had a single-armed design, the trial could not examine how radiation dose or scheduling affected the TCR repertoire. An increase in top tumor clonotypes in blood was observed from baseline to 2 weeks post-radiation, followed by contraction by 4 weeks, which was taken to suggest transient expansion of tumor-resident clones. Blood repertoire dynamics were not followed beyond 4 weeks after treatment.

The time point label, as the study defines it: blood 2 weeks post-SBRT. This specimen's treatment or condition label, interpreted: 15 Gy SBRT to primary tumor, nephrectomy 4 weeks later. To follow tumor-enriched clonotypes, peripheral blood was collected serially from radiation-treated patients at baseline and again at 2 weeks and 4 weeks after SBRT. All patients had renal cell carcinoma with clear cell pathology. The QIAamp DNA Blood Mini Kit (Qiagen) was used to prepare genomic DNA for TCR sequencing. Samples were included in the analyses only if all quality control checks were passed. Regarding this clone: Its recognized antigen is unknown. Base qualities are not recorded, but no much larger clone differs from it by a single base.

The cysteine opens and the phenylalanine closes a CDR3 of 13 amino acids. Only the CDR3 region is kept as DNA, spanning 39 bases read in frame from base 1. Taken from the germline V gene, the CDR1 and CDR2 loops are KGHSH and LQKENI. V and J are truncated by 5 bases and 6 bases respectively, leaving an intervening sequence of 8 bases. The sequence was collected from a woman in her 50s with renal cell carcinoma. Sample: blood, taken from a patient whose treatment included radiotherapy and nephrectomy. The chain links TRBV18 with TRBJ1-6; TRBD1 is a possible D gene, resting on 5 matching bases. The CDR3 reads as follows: CASSDSRNSPLHF. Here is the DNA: TGTGCCAGCTCAGACAGCCGTAATTCACCCCTCCACTTT.